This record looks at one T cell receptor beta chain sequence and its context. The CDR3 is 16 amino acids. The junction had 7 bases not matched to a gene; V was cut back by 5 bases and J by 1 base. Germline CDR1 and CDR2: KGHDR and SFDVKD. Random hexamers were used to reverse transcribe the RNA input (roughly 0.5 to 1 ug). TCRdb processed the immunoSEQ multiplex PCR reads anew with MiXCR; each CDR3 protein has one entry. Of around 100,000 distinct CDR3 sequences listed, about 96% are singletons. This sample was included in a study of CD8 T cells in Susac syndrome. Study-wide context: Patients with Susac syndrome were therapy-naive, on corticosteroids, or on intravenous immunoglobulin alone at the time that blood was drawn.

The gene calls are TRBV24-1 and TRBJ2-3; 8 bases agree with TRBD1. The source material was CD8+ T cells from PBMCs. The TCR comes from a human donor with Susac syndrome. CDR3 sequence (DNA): TGTGCCACCAGTGCCACCGGGACAGGCCGCACAGATACGCAGTATTTT. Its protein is CATSATGTGRTDTQYF.